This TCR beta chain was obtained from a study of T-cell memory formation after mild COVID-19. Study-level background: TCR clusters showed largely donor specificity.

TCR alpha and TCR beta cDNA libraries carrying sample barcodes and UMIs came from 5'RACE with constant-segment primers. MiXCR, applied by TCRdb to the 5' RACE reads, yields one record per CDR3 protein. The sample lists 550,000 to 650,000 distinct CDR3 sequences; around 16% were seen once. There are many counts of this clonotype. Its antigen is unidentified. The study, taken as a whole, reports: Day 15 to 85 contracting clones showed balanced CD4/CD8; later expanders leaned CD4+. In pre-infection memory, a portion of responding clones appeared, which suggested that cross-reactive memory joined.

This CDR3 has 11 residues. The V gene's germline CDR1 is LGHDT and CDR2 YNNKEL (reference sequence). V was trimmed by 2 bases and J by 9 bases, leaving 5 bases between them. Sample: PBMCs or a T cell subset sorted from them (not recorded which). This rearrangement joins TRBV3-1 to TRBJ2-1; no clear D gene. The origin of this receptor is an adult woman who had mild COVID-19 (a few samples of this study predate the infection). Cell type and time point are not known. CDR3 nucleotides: TGTGCCAGCAGCCAATTGGCTGAGCAGTTCTTC. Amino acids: CASSQLAEQFF.